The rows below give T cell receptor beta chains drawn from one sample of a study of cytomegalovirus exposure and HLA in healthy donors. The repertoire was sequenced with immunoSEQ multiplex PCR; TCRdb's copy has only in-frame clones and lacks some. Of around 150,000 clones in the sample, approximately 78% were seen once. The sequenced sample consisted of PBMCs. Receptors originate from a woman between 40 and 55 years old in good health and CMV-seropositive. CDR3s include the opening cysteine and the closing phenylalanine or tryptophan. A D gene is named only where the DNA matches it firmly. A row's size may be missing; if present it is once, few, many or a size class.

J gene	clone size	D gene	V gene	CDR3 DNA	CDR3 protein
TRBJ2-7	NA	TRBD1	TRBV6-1	TGTGCCAGCAAGCCGGGACAGTCCTACGAGCAGTACTTC	CASKPGQSYEQYF
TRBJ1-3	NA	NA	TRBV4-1	TGCGCCAGCAGCCCCACCCTGGGACACTCTGGAAACACCATATATTTT	CASSPTLGHSGNTIYF
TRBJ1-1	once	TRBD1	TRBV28	TGTGCCAGCAGTCAATGGGGGACAGCTGGAGACACTGAAGCTTTCTTT	CASSQWGTAGDTEAFF
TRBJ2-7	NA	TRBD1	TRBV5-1	TGCGCCAGCAGCTTGGACGGGACAGGGGGCTACGAGCAGTACTTC	CASSLDGTGGYEQYF
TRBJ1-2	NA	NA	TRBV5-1	TGCGCCAGCAGCTTGGGAGAGGATGGCTACACCTTC	CASSLGEDGYTF
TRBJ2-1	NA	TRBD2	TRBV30	TGTGCCTGGACCGAAACCGGGACTAGCGGTTCGAATGAGCAGTTCTTC	CAWTETGTSGSNEQFF
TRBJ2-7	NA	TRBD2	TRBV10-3	TGTGCCATCAGTGATTGGGAGGGCCGCCACGAGCAGTACTTC	CAISDWEGRHEQYF
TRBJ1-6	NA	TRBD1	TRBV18	TGTGCCAGCTCAACGGGACAGAATTCACCCCTCCACTTT	CASSTGQNSPLHF
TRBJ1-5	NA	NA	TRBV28	TGTGCCAGCAGTAACGGGTACGTCCAGCCCCAGCATTTT	CASSNGYVQPQHF
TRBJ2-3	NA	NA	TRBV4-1	TGCGCCAGCAGCCAAGATCTTACAACCGGGAGCCCCGCCGGTAATACGCAGTATTTT	CASSQDLTTGSPAGNTQYF
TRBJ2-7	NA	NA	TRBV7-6	TGTGCCAGCAGCTTGGGGGACACAACCTACGAGCAGTACTTC	CASSLGDTTYEQYF
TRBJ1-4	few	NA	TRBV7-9	TGTGCCAGCAGCTTGGAGCAGACTAATGAAAAACTGTTTTTT	CASSLEQTNEKLFF
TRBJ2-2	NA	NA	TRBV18	TGTGCCAGCTCACCAGGGACAACTCTCACCGGGGAGCTGTTTTTT	CASSPGTTLTGELFF
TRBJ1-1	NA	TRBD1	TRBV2	TGTGCCAGCAGCGGGGACAGGGCCTTGGGGGCTTTCTTT	CASSGDRALGAFF
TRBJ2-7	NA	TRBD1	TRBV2	TGTGCCAGCAGTGAAAGAGGACAGGGGGTCTACGAGCAGTACTTC	CASSERGQGVYEQYF
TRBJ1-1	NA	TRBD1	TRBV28	TGTGCCAGCAGTTTCGGCAGGGGGCTTACTGAAGCTTTCTTT	CASSFGRGLTEAFF
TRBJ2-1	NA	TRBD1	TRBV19	TGTGCCAGTAGTATTGGGCAGGGGGCCAATGAGCAGTTCTTC	CASSIGQGANEQFF
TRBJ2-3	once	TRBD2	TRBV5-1	TGCGCCAGCAGCCTAGCGGGAGAATCTACGCAGTATTTT	CASSLAGESTQYF
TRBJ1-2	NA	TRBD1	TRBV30	TGTGCCTGGAGTGACCCCGGGACAGGACTCACCTTC	CAWSDPGTGLTF
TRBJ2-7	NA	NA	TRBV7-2	TGTGCCAGCAGCTTAGTGGCCCCCCCCTACGAGCAGTACTTC	CASSLVAPPYEQYF
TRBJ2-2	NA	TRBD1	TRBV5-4	TGTGCCAGCAGCCGATTCGACAGGGTCCCAGTCGAGCTGTTTTTT	CASSRFDRVPVELFF
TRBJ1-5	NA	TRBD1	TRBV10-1	TGCGCCAGCAGTGAGTCAGGACAGGGAGATCAGCCCCAGCATTTT	CASSESGQGDQPQHF
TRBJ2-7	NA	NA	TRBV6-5	TGTGCCAGCAAGAAGAACCTCCTATACGAGCAGTACTTC	CASKKNLLYEQYF
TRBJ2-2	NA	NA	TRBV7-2	TGTGCCAGCAGCCCGCGACTAGGCGACACCGGGGAGCTGTTTTTT	CASSPRLGDTGELFF
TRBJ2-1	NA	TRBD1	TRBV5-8	TGTGCCAGCAGCTCCGGGACAGGGGGCTACAATGAGCAGTTCTTC	CASSSGTGGYNEQFF
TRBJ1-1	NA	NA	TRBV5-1	TGCGCCAGCAGCTTGAGGGGGGCGGGGGGGAGCACTGAAGCTTTCTTT	CASSLRGAGGSTEAFF
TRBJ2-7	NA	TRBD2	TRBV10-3	TGTGCCATCAGTGAGTCGCTAACTAGCGGCTACGAGCAGTACTTC	CAISESLTSGYEQYF
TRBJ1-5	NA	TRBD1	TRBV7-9	TGTGCCAGCAGCTTAGCGACAGGGCCGGATCAGCCCCAGCATTTT	CASSLATGPDQPQHF
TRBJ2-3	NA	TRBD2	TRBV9	TGTGCCAGCAGCGCCGCCGGGACTAGCGGCCCAGGAGATACGCAGTATTTT	CASSAAGTSGPGDTQYF
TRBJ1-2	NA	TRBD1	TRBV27	TGTGCCAGCAGTGGGGCGACAGGGTACCATGGCTACACCTTC	CASSGATGYHGYTF
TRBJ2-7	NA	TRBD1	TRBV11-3	TGTGCCAGCAGCCCCCCGGGACAGGGAAGCGAGCAGTACTTC	CASSPPGQGSEQYF
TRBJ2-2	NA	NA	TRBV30	TGTGCCTGGAGCGAGATTACCGGGGAGCTGTTTTTT	CAWSEITGELFF
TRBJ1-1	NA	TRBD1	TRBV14	TGTGCCAGCAGCCAACCAGGGGGCGCCGGGAACACTGAAGCTTTCTTT	CASSQPGGAGNTEAFF